This T cell receptor beta chain was documented in a study of vaccination effects on CD4 cells after COVID-19. Study at large: The vaccine given was either BNT162b2 or mRNA-1273, in two doses.

The germline gives CDR1 LNHDA, CDR2 SQIVND (reference sequence). V lost 11 bases to trimming and J lost 5 bases, with 13 bases between them. The CDR3 runs to 13 residues. CD4+ T cells specific for antigen were expanded with viral peptide pools by the ViraFEST assay before sequencing. When around nine days of culture had elapsed, CD4+ T cells were isolated. The vaccine recipients had no prior SARS-CoV-2 infection, with negative nucleocapsid antibodies. On day 3 and again on day 7, half the medium was replaced with IL-2 medium. Study-level findings and limits: Clonal contraction was marked in infection- and vaccine-induced clones late after vaccination.

Generated by immunoSEQ multiplex PCR, the TCRdb table keeps only in-frame clones and is missing some. This table has some 77,000 clones, around 72% appearing once. This clone was counted a few times. No antigen is known for it. This specimen was CD4+ T cells from PBMCs cultured with HCoV-OC43 spike peptides, taken before COVID-19 vaccination. Stated subset: HCoV-OC43 spike overlapping peptide pool stimulation. This clonotype was sampled from a human donor who received a COVID-19 vaccine. The V and J genes are TRBV19 and TRBJ1-6, with D perhaps TRBD1 (5 bases). CDR3 nucleotides: TGTGCCTGTCAGGGATTCGATAATTCACCCCTCCACTTT. Translated: CACQGFDNSPLHF.